Here is one T cell receptor (beta chain) with its context. Its antigen is not known. Other DNA variants within this sample encode the same CDR3. This entry belongs to a study of shared clonotypes between healthy human individuals. The authors divided CD4+ cells into CD45RA+ naive and CD45RA-negative memory subsets. The study, taken as a whole, reports: The naive CD4 repertoires of a few donors were compared, and about 5% of clonotypes were shared. The expectation was that sequencing depth would affect clonotype sharing among donors.

Assay used: immunoSEQ multiplex PCR; TCRdb lists only in-frame clones, some missing. Among a few hundred thousand clones, almost 97% were seen once, and the ten largest hold around 0.06%. The receptor comes from a woman in her 30s in good health. The sequenced sample was naive CD4+ T cells sorted from blood. Subset given: CD45RA+ positively selected.

CDR3 in amino acids: CASSSGLQETQYF. The CDR3 coding sequence is TGCGCCAGCAGCTCGGGTTTACAAGAGACCCAGTACTTC. The V call is TRBV5-1, the J call TRBJ2-5; D is unclear. Trimming took 3 bases from V and 2 from J, leaving 8 bases between them. Germline values: CDR1 SGHRS, CDR2 YFSETQ. This CDR3 comprises 13 residues.